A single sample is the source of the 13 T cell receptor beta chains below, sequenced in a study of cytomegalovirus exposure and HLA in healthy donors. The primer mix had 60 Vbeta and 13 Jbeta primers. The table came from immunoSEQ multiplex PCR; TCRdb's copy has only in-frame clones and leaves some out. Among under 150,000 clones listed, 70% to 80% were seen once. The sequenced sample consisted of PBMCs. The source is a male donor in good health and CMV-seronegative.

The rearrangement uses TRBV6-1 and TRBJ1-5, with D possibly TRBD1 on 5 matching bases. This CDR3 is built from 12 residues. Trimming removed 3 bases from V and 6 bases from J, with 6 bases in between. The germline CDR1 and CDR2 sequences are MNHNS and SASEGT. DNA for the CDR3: TGTGCCAGCAGTGACAGGGTTCAGCCCCAGCATTTT. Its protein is CASSDRVQPQHF.

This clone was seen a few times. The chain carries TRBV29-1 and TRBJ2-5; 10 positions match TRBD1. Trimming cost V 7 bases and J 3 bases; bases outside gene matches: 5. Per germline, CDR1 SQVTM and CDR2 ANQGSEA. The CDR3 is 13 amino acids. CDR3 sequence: CSDLTGGEETQYF. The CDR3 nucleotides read TGCAGCGACTTGACAGGGGGCGAAGAGACCCAGTACTTC.

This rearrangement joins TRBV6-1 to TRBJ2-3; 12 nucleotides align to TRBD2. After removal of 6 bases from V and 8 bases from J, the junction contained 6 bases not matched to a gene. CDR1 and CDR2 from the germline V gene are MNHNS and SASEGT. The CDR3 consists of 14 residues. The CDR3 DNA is TGTGCCAGCAGAGTCGGACTAGCGGGGAGTACGCAGTATTTT. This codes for CASRVGLAGSTQYF.

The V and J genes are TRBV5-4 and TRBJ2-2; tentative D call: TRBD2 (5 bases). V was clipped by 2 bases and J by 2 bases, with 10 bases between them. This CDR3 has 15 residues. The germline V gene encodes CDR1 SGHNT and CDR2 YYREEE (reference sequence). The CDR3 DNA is TGTGCCAGCAGCTTACAACGGACTAACACCGGGGAGCTGTTTTTT. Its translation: CASSLQRTNTGELFF.

The CDR3 reads CASSFADPGWYGYTF. The CDR3 DNA is TGTGCCAGCAGTTTTGCAGACCCAGGGTGGTATGGCTACACCTTC. The V and J genes are TRBV28 and TRBJ1-2; D perhaps matches TRBD1 (5 bases). CDR3 size: 15 residues. The germline V gene encodes CDR1 MDHEN and CDR2 SYDVKM. Trimming cost V 3 bases and J 5 bases, with 16 bases left between them.

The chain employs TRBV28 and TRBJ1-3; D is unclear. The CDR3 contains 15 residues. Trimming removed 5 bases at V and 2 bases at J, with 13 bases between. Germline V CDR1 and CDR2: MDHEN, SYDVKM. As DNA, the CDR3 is TGTGCCAGCAGTCCCCAAGCAGCGGCTGGAAACACCATATATTTT. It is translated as CASSPQAAAGNTIYF.

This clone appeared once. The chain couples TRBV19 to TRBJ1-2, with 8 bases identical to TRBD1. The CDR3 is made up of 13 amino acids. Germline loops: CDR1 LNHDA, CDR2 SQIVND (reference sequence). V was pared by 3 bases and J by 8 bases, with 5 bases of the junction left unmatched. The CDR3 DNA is TGTGCCAGTAGTATGGGGACAGGTTTCGGCTACACCTTC. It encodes CASSMGTGFGYTF.

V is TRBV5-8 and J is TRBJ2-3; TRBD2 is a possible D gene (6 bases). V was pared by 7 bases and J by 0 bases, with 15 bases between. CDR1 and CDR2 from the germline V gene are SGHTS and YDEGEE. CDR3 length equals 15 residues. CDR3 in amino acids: CASRSRRGSTDTQYF. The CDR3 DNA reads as TGTGCCAGCCGTTCGAGGCGGGGTAGCACAGATACGCAGTATTTT.

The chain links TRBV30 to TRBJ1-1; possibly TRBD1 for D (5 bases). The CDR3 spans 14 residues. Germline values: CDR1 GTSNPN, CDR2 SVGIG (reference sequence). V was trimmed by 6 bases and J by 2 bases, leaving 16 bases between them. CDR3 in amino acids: CACGQGGLNTEAFF. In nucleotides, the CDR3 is TGTGCCTGCGGCCAGGGCGGCCTCAACACTGAAGCTTTCTTT.

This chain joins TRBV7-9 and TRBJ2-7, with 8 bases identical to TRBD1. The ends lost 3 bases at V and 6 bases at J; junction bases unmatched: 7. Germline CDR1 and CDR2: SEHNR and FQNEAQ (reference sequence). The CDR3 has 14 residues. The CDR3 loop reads CASSFFGQGGEQYF. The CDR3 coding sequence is TGTGCCAGCAGCTTCTTTGGACAGGGTGGCGAGCAGTACTTC.

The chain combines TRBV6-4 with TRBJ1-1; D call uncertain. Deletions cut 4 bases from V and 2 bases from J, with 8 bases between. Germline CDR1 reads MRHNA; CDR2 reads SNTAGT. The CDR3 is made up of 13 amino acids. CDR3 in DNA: TGTGCCAGCAGTGTCGAGGTTAACACTGAAGCTTTCTTT. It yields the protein CASSVEVNTEAFF.

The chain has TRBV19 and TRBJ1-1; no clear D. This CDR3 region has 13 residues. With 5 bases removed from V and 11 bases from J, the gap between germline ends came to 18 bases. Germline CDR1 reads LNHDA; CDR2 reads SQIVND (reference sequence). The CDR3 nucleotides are TGTGCCAGTAGTTTTGAGGGTGTCGCGATCGCTTTCTTT. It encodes CASSFEGVAIAFF. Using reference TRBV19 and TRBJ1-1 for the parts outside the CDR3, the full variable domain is DGGITQSPKYLFRKEGQNVTLSCEQNLNHDAMYWYRQDPGQGLRLIYYSQIVNDFQKGDIAEGYSVSREKKESFPLTVTSAQKNPTAFYLCASSFEGVAIAFFGQGTRLTVV.

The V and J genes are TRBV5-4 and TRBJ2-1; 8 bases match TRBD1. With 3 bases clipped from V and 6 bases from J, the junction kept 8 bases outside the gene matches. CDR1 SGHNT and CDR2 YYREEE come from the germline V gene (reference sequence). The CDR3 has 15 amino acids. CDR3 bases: TGTGCCAGCAGCTCACGCAGGGGGCCGAGCAATGAGCAGTTCTTC. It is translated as CASSSRRGPSNEQFF.